Listed here are 30 T cell receptor beta chains from one sample, sequenced in a study of human T cells and chemical hapten exposure. Time point noted: pre-sensitization, week 0. Treatment denoted: therapeutic diphenylcyclopropenone sensitization with weekly scalp DPC. TCRdb reprocessed the RACE reads via MiXCR and lists one record per CDR3 protein. The table shows roughly 40,000 distinct CDR3 sequences, with 9.5% to 15% occurring only once. The material sequenced was whole blood, taken in connection with sensitization to the hapten diphenylcyclopropenone (DPC). These receptors originate from a woman in her twenties or thirties with alopecia areata. Some clones in this sample may be carry-over from other donors' samples.

This clonotype was seen repeatedly, ten times or more. The gene calls are TRBV7-6 and TRBJ1-6, with D hard to call. The CDR3 covers 13 residues. Per germline, CDR1 SGHVS and CDR2 FNYEAQ. Trimming removed 1 base from V and 7 bases from J, with 5 bases in between. The CDR3 here is CASSLGGNSPLHF. CDR3 coding DNA: TGTGCCAGCAGCTTAGGCGGGAATTCACCCCTCCACTTT.

This clonotype was seen a few times. This chain uses TRBV4-3 with TRBJ1-6; D is ambiguous. Germline V gives CDR1 LGHNA, CDR2 YSLEER. V shed 0 bases and J shed 8 bases, with 5 bases lying between them. This CDR3 is 13 amino acids long. The CDR3 reads CASSQDPHSPLHF. The CDR3 region has the DNA TGCGCCAGCAGCCAAGATCCTCATTCACCCCTCCACTTT.

This clonotype has at least ten counts. This chain links TRBV18 with TRBJ2-7; D call uncertain. The CDR3 has 12 amino acids. Germline V gene lookup returns CDR1 KGHSH and CDR2 LQKENI. Trimming shortened V by 2 bases and J by 6 bases, and 8 bases separated the two germline ends. The CDR3 coding sequence is TGTGCCAGCTCACCAAAGGGCGCCGAGCAGTACTTC. This gives the protein CASSPKGAEQYF.

Many counts were recorded for this clonotype. The chain links TRBV7-6 to TRBJ2-2, with 8 bases matching TRBD1. V lost 0 bases, J lost 8 bases, and 5 bases stayed unmatched. Germline lookup yields CDR1 SGHVS and CDR2 FNYEAQ. There are 15 residues in the CDR3. In nucleotides, the CDR3 is TGTGCCAGCAGCTTAGCGCAGGGGGCAACAGGGGAGCTGTTTTTT. Translated: CASSLAQGATGELFF.

This clonotype was found many times. The V call is TRBV5-4, the J call TRBJ2-3, with 12 bases identical to TRBD2. The trim removed 4 bases at V and 3 bases at J, leaving 6 bases unmatched. The germline CDR1 and CDR2 sequences are SGHNT and YYREEE (reference sequence). This CDR3 has 16 amino acids. The CDR3 spells CASSRRLAGVTDTQYF. The DNA of the CDR3 is TGTGCCAGCAGCAGAAGACTAGCGGGAGTGACAGATACGCAGTATTTT.

The sample holds many counts of this clonotype. This chain uses TRBV7-6 with TRBJ2-2; 11 nucleotides line up with TRBD2. The germline gives CDR1 SGHVS, CDR2 FNYEAQ. CDR3 length equals 18 residues. With V trimmed by 4 bases and J by 3 bases, 10 bases remained unmatched. The CDR3 nucleotides read TGTGCCAGCAGCTCATCGATCATGGGACTAGCGGACACCGGGGAGCTGTTTTTT. As protein: CASSSSIMGLADTGELFF.

The gene calls are TRBV27 and TRBJ2-2; 9 nucleotides match TRBD1. The J segment lost 4 bases and the V segment lost 10 bases, leaving 10 bases of the junction unmatched. The CDR3 runs 15 residues. Germline CDR1 reads MNHEY; CDR2 reads SMNVEV (reference sequence). CDR3 region: CANRGRQGPTGELFF. In DNA form, the CDR3 reads TGTGCCAACAGGGGGCGGCAGGGGCCCACCGGGGAGCTGTTTTTT.

CDR3 nucleotide sequence: TGCAGCGTTGGTTTGGGGAGGGAAGCTTTCTTT. Amino acid sequence: CSVGLGREAFF. The genes are TRBV29-1 and TRBJ1-1; no clear D. The CDR3 runs 11 residues. Germline V gene lookup returns CDR1 SQVTM and CDR2 ANQGSEA. The ends were cut back, 4 bases at V and 8 bases at J, with 11 bases in the middle.

The CDR3 region is CSVGTETQYF. The CDR3 nucleotides read TGCAGCGTTGGGACGGAGACCCAGTACTTC. This sequence joins TRBV29-1 and TRBJ2-5; no reliable D call. The CDR3 is made up of 10 amino acids. Germline lookup yields CDR1 SQVTM and CDR2 ANQGSEA. V lost 4 bases and J 5 bases, leaving 5 bases between the germline ends.

This clonotype turned up a few times. The J gene is TRBJ2-7, the V gene TRBV7-9; 8 nucleotides line up with TRBD2. The germline V gene encodes CDR1 SEHNR and CDR2 FQNEAQ (reference sequence). There are 12 residues in the CDR3. The junction had 1 base not matched to a gene; V was cut back by 4 bases and J by 5 bases. CDR3 loop: CASSSGLDEQYF. For the CDR3, the DNA is TGTGCCAGCAGCTCGGGACTAGACGAGCAGTACTTC.

This clonotype has just one count. The chain couples TRBV29-1 to TRBJ2-7, with D possibly being TRBD2 (5 bases). The CDR3 consists of 10 residues. V was shortened by 8 bases and J by 7 bases, with 12 bases between the two germline ends. Germline V gene sequence: CDR1 SQVTM, CDR2 ANQGSEA. This chain's CDR3 is CSPSSGEQYF. The CDR3 DNA is TGCAGCCCATCCTCGGGGGAGCAGTACTTC.

This clonotype was recorded many times. The chain uses TRBV7-6 and TRBJ2-1; D unclear. CDR1 is SGHVS and CDR2 is FNYEAQ in the germline V gene. V lost 3 bases to trimming and J lost 1 base, with 4 bases between them. This CDR3 is 13 amino acids long. The chain's CDR3 is CASSFQSYNEQFF. As DNA, the CDR3 is TGTGCCAGCAGCTTTCAGTCCTACAATGAGCAGTTCTTC. The full variable domain, its missing parts supplied by reference TRBV7-6 and TRBJ2-1, is GAGVSQSPRYKVTKRGQDVALRCDPISGHVSLYWYRQALGQGPEFLTYFNYEAQQDKSGLPNDRFSAERPEGSISTLTIQRTEQRDSAMYRCASSFQSYNEQFFGPGTRLTVL.

Remarks on this clonotype: At one of its ends the junction is not consistent with the germline gene, which may arise from a read error. V and J are TRBV4-2 and TRBJ2-2; TRBD1 aligns across 8 bases. This CDR3 region has 16 residues. CDR1 and CDR2 (germline): LGHNA, YNFKEQ. CDR3 nucleotides: TGTGCCAGCGGCCAAGCCGGGACAGGCCGATCCGGGGAGCTGTTTTTT. It yields the protein CASGQAGTGRSGELFF.

This clonotype occurred a few times. The rearrangement uses TRBV4-1 and TRBJ2-1; D ambiguous. V was pared by 0 bases and J by 11 bases, with 8 bases between. This CDR3 has 12 amino acids. Germline V gene lookup returns CDR1 MGHRA and CDR2 YSYEKL. The CDR3 coding sequence is TGCGCCAGCAGCCAAGAAGGGATAAAGCAGTTCTTC. Translated, it gives CASSQEGIKQFF.

V and J are TRBV6-2 or TRBV6-3 and TRBJ2-5; D possibly matches TRBD1 or TRBD2 (5 bases each). CDR1 and CDR2 (germline): MNHEY, SVGEGT. CDR3 length equals 14 residues. V gave up 6 bases and J gave up 5 bases, with 16 bases separating them. The CDR3 loop reads CASRKPGRGETQYF. The DNA of the CDR3 is TGTGCCAGCAGGAAACCGGGACGCGGGGAGACCCAGTACTTC.

The rearrangement links TRBV6-2 or TRBV6-3 to TRBJ1-1, with D possibly matching TRBD1 (6 bases). V gave up 6 bases and J gave up 0 bases, with 17 bases separating them. The length of the CDR3 is 16 residues. From germline, CDR1 is MNHEY and CDR2 SVGEGT. CDR3 amino acids: CASRWGPRTLNTEAFF. DNA of the CDR3: TGTGCCAGCAGATGGGGGCCGCGTACCTTGAACACTGAAGCTTTCTTT.

This sequence joins TRBV29-1 and TRBJ2-1, with TRBD2 as a possible D gene (6 bases). This CDR3 has 15 amino acids. Germline loops: CDR1 SQVTM, CDR2 ANQGSEA. With 4 bases removed from V and 9 bases from J, the gap between germline ends came to 22 bases. The chain's CDR3 is CSVVRQGVFGGEQFF. The CDR3, as DNA: TGCAGCGTTGTCCGGCAGGGAGTGTTCGGGGGTGAGCAGTTCTTC.

This clonotype was recorded at least ten times. The V call is TRBV7-2, the J call TRBJ2-7, with 8 bases matching TRBD1. The CDR3 consists of 16 residues. The ends lost 5 bases at V and 2 bases at J; junction bases unmatched: 11. Germline CDR1 reads SGHTA; CDR2 reads FQGNSA. In DNA, the CDR3 is TGTGCCAGCAGCCCACGGGGGAACAGGGGGACCTACGAGCAGTACTTC. This translates into CASSPRGNRGTYEQYF.

The sample holds a few counts of this clonotype. The chain is built from TRBV2 and TRBJ2-7, with TRBD1 identical over 7 bases. Germline V CDR1 and CDR2: SNHLY, FYNNEI. V trimming: 4 bases; J trimming: 3 bases; junction bases outside the gene matches: 3. CDR3 length: 13 residues. As DNA, the CDR3 is TGTGCCAGCAGTGGGTGGGACAGCTACGAGCAGTACTTC. Translation gives CASSGWDSYEQYF.

This rearrangement joins TRBV6-2 or TRBV6-3 to TRBJ1-1, with D uncertain. The V and J ends lost 5 bases and 0 bases respectively, with 10 bases between them. This CDR3 has 14 amino acids. The V gene's germline CDR1 is MNHEY and CDR2 SVGEGT. In DNA, the CDR3 is TGTGCCAGCAGTGATACAGAGATGAACACTGAAGCTTTCTTT. Translating gives CASSDTEMNTEAFF.

Concerning this clonotype: With a much larger clone just one base away, this may be a read error. V and J are TRBV19 and TRBJ2-5, with a weak D call TRBD1 (6 bases). Trimming left V 7 bases short and J 1 base short, with 10 bases between. Germline CDR1 reads LNHDA; CDR2 reads SQIVND (reference sequence). The CDR3 loop spans 13 amino acids. DNA of the CDR3: TGTGCCAGTACCTGGACAGTCCAAGAGACCCAGTACTTC. Its translation: CASTWTVQETQYF.

This clonotype was seen only a few times. This rearrangement joins TRBV6-2 or TRBV6-3 to TRBJ2-2; tentatively, D is TRBD1 or TRBD2 (5 bases each). V dropped 8 bases and J dropped 1 base, with 26 bases sitting between them. The germline V gene has CDR1 MNHEY and CDR2 SVGEGT. The CDR3 loop spans 19 amino acids. The chain's CDR3 is CASLRSTGTARMNTGELFF. The DNA of the CDR3 is TGTGCCAGCCTGAGATCCACCGGGACGGCAAGGATGAACACCGGGGAGCTGTTTTTT.

There are a few counts of this clonotype. The rearrangement joins TRBV30 to TRBJ2-3, with unresolved D. V gave up 8 bases and J gave up 6 bases, with 12 bases separating them. Germline CDR1 GTSNPN, CDR2 SVGIG (reference sequence). This CDR3 is built from 11 residues. The CDR3 spells CARLHQDTQYF. CDR3 DNA sequence: TGTGCCCGACTGCATCAGGATACGCAGTATTTT. Based on the CDR3 plus reference TRBV30 and TRBJ2-3, the full variable domain is SQTIHQWPATLVQPVGSPLSLECTVEGTSNPNLYWYRQAAGRGLQLLFYSVGIGQISSEVPQNLSASRPQDRQFILSSKKLLLSDSGFYLCARLHQDTQYFGPGTRLTVL.

The chain has TRBV12-3 or TRBV12-4 and TRBJ2-7, with 7 bases fitting TRBD2. The J segment lost 2 bases and the V segment lost 3 bases, leaving 4 bases of the junction unmatched. The CDR3 has 14 amino acids. CDR3 in DNA: TGTGCCAGCAGTTTTGGAGGGAGGGCCTACGAGCAGTACTTC. This gives the protein CASSFGGRAYEQYF.

This clonotype was detected ten times or more. In DNA form, the CDR3 reads TGTGCCAGCAGCCAGTACACAGATACGCAGTATTTT. This translates into CASSQYTDTQYF. The chain links TRBV14 to TRBJ2-3; D gene unclear. The germline CDR1 and CDR2 sequences are SGHDN and FVKESK. The V end was cut by 3 bases, the J end by 2 bases, with 3 bases between. The CDR3 loop spans 12 amino acids.

This clonotype occurred many times. The rearrangement uses TRBV18 and TRBJ2-1; tentative D call: TRBD2 (6 bases). Per germline, CDR1 KGHSH and CDR2 LQKENI. The CDR3 extends over 13 amino acids. The ends were cut back, 2 bases at V and 9 bases at J, with 11 bases in the middle. The CDR3 protein is CASSPKERAEQFF. In DNA form, the CDR3 reads TGTGCCAGCTCACCAAAGGAGCGGGCTGAGCAGTTCTTC.

This clonotype was detected a few times. V and J are TRBV3-1 and TRBJ2-1, with D perhaps being TRBD1 or TRBD2 (5 bases each). The CDR3 has 15 amino acids. Germline CDR1 LGHDT, CDR2 YNNKEL (reference sequence). The V and J ends lost 5 bases and 7 bases respectively, with 18 bases between them. The chain's CDR3 is CASSKIREWGNEQFF. The CDR3 DNA sequence: TGTGCCAGCAGCAAAATTAGAGAGTGGGGGAATGAGCAGTTCTTC.

The J gene is TRBJ2-1, the V gene TRBV11-2; D not certain. The CDR3 covers 13 residues. V was clipped by 8 bases and J by 6 bases, with 14 bases between them. Germline assignment: CDR1 SGHAT and CDR2 FQNNGV. CDR3 residues: CASHDGPTNEQFF. The CDR3 DNA sequence: TGTGCCAGCCACGATGGTCCCACCAATGAGCAGTTCTTC.

The chain couples TRBV7-9 to TRBJ2-3, with D unresolved. Germline CDR1 reads SEHNR; CDR2 reads FQNEAQ (reference sequence). There are 15 residues in the CDR3. V was pared by 3 bases and J by 5 bases, with 15 bases between. CDR3 sequence reads: CASSLASRSLDTQYF. The CDR3 DNA sequence: TGTGCCAGCAGCTTGGCTAGTAGGTCGTTAGATACGCAGTATTTT.

This clonotype was detected ten times or more. The chain links TRBV7-2 to TRBJ2-5; possible D gene TRBD1, 6 bases. V lost 4 bases and J lost 1, with 13 bases in between. Germline V CDR1 and CDR2: SGHTA, FQGNSA. The length of the CDR3 is 15 residues. This CDR3 is CASSSGASLQETQYF. DNA for the CDR3: TGTGCCAGCAGCTCAGGGGCCTCCCTCCAAGAGACCCAGTACTTC.